Following are 6 T cell receptor beta chains from one sample sequenced in a study of response to subunit inactivated influenza vaccine. TCRdb recomputed calls from the RT-PCR reads with MiXCR, one row per CDR3 protein. The sample includes some 570,000 distinct CDR3 sequences, 10% to 12% seen only once; the top ten take approximately 11%. The sample was also reused in another study, on T cells expressing NK-cell markers. That paper notes: TCR beta cDNA was made by 5'RACE template switching with UMIs.

The sequencing here drew on PBMCs from blood, taken on the day of vaccination. All receptors derive from a man aged 45-65 years who received an inactivated influenza vaccine.

This clonotype was seen a handful of times. This chain connects TRBV5-1 to TRBJ2-3; the D is unclear. This CDR3 comprises 16 residues. Germline CDR1 reads SGHRS; CDR2 reads YFSETQ. Trimming stripped 0 bases from V and 2 bases from J, with 13 bases between. CDR3 in DNA: TGCGCCAGCAGCTTGGGGGCCGTTTTCAACACAGATACGCAGTATTTT. It codes for CASSLGAVFNTDTQYF. Variable domain in full (rest from reference TRBV5-1 and TRBJ2-3): KAGVTQTPRYLIKTRGQQVTLSCSPISGHRSVSWYQQTPGQGLQFLFEYFSETQRNKGNFPGRFSGRQFSNSRSEMNVSTLELGDSALYLCASSLGAVFNTDTQYFGPGTRLTVL.

This clonotype was seen only a few times. The chain carries TRBV12-3 or TRBV12-4 and TRBJ2-5; the D is unclear. Trimming stripped 3 bases from V and 2 bases from J, with 13 bases between. The CDR3 totals 15 residues. CDR3 sequence (DNA): TGTGCCAGCAGTTTCGGTCTGTCCATTCAAGAGACCCAGTACTTC. Translation gives CASSFGLSIQETQYF.

The V and J genes are TRBV6-2 or TRBV6-3 and TRBJ2-5; the D is unclear. V lost 3 bases and J lost 5, with 7 bases in between. Per germline, CDR1 MNHEY and CDR2 SVGEGT. The CDR3 runs 12 residues. The DNA of the CDR3 is TGTGCCAGCAGTTATTTTAAGGAGACCCAGTACTTC. This sequence encodes CASSYFKETQYF.

This chain links TRBV11-2 with TRBJ2-5, with TRBD1 matching over 9 bases. The J segment lost 9 bases and the V segment lost 5 bases, leaving 4 bases of the junction unmatched. Germline V gene sequence: CDR1 SGHAT, CDR2 FQNNGV. The CDR3 totals 12 residues. The CDR3 sequence is CASSIGTGSQYF. In DNA, the CDR3 is TGTGCCAGCAGCATAGGGACAGGGTCCCAGTACTTC.

The chain combines TRBV20-1 with TRBJ2-6; 7 bases match TRBD2. Germline CDR1 reads DFQATT; CDR2 reads SNEGSKA (reference sequence). The junction had 3 bases not matched to a gene; V was cut back by 4 bases and J by 6 bases. The CDR3 has 13 residues. DNA of the CDR3: TGCAGTGCTACTGGACTAGAGGCCAACGTCCTGACTTTC. This encodes CSATGLEANVLTF.

The rearrangement uses TRBV4-1 and TRBJ1-4; 7 bases are a match to TRBD1. This CDR3 spans 16 amino acids. After removal of 4 bases from V and 3 bases from J, the junction contained 8 bases not matched to a gene. CDR1 MGHRA and CDR2 YSYEKL come from the germline V gene. CDR3 residues: CASSPTPQGSNEKLFF. DNA of the CDR3: TGCGCCAGCAGCCCTACCCCACAGGGGTCTAATGAAAAACTGTTTTTT.